This TCR beta chain came from a study of blood T cell repertoires in COVID-19 (dated by TCRdb to the early 2020s). For the study in its entirety: Samples covering the acute and convalescent phases of COVID-19 were provided by collaborators in the United States, Italy and Spain. The prospective study material was composed of cDNA or gDNA derived from T cells, B-cell-depleted T cells, or PBMCs. Subjects who had been exposed to COVID-19, were actively infected with it, or had recovered from it provided the deeply sampled blood TCRbeta repertoires that made up the dataset. The repertoires were made available in a free public database intended to serve as a resource for research on the immune response to SARS-CoV-2. Samples were obtained from the ongoing ImmuneRACE study (first 160 participants) and from over a thousand subjects provided by 6 global collaborators. The sample metadata nearly always contained a de-identified subject ID, COVID-19 status, age in years and sex. Where available, HLA class I and class II types were taken from metadata supplied by the sample provider and were not determined by assay-based typing.

Findings and caveats that apply to the study as a whole: How much clinical and demographic metadata was included differed by source and by participant, and the metadata was provided uncurated.

Participants in the prospective study were enrolled through a virtual design, were aged roughly 18 to 100 years, and lived in approximately 24 United States geographic areas. In the prospective study, participants were assigned to cohorts based on the clinical history participants reported in a screening survey and a study questionnaire. For ImmuneRACE Cohort 3, a participant was defined as recovered based on two consecutive negative NP/OP PCR tests, clearance by a healthcare professional, or resolution of symptoms. Mobile phlebotomists in the prospective study collected whole blood, serum and a nasopharyngeal or oropharyngeal swab from every participant. Over an approximately 2-month period, participants in the prospective study had the option of providing additional blood draws and questionnaires. Before DNA extraction, blood samples from the prospective study were shipped at room temperature or frozen.

TCRbeta CDR3 regions were amplified from genomic DNA by means of the immunoSEQ Assay, a bias-controlled multiplex PCR. The source study handled its data this way. The number of nucleated cells in each sample was estimated by amplification of reference gene primers within the assay. To quantify the absolute abundance of each unique TCRbeta CDR3 rearrangement, sequence reads were collapsed and filtered. Productive Simpson clonality was computed per sample as the square root of Simpson's diversity index over productive rearrangements. The clones in this table, taken by TCRdb from immuneACCESS, are in-frame only. Not every clone is retained; where verified, under half of the shortfall comes from an unresolved V gene, and the cause of the rest is unknown. That table is the source of V, J and clone size, and D and trimming were worked out from the DNA. A total of around 450,000 clones appear in this sample, 90% of them only once. The ten most abundant clones make up 0.55% to 0.75% of the sample.

Regarding this clone: Its binding antigen is unknown. No base-level quality is on record; no much larger clone is a single base apart.

The CDR3 starts with the cysteine, ends with the phenylalanine, and has 15 residues. Only the CDR3 portion is preserved as DNA: 45 bases, with reading frame beginning at the first base. CDR1 and CDR2 were assigned from the germline V gene as MDHEN and SYDVKM. V is cut by 5 bases and J by 0 bases, and the space between the germline ends is 11 bases. The TCR originated in a man aged 18 to 30 who had recovered from COVID-19. Sequencing was performed on PBMCs or T cells enriched from blood (not recorded which). In this chain, TRBV28 is recombined with TRBJ1-5; the D gene identity is not certain. The CDR3 loop reads CASSPREYSNQPQHF. The bases are TGTGCCAGCAGTCCGAGGGAGTATAGCAATCAGCCCCAGCATTTT.